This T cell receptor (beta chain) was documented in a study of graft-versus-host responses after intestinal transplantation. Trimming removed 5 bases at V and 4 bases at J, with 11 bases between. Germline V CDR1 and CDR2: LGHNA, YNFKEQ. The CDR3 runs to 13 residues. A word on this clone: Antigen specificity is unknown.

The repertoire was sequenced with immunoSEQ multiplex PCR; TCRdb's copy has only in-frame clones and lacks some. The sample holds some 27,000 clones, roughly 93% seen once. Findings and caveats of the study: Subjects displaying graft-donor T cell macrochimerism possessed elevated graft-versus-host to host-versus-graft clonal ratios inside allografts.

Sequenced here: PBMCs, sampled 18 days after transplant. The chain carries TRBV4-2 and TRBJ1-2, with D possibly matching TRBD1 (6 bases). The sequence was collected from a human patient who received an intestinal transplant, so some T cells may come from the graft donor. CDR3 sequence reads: CASSETGFYGYTF. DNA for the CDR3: TGTGCCAGCAGCGAGACAGGATTCTATGGCTACACCTTC.